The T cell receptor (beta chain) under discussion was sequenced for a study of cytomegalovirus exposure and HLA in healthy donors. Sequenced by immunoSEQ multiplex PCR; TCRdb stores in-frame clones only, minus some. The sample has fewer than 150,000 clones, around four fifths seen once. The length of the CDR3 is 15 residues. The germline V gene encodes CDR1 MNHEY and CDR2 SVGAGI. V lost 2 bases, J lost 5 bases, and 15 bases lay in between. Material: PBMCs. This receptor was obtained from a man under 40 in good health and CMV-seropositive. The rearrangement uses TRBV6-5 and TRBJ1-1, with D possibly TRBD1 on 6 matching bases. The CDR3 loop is CASSYGGSLRTEAFF. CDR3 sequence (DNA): TGTGCCAGCAGTTACGGGGGCAGCTTGAGGACTGAAGCTTTCTTT.